This T cell receptor (beta chain) was documented in a study of Graves' ophthalmopathy and Graves' hyperthyroidism. Study summary: At initial diagnosis, peripheral blood was obtained, and this preceded any treatment.

As the template, RNA transcripts were used to amplify TCR beta CDR3 regions. First-round RT-PCR relied on HTBI primers, and a second-round multiplex PCR came next. A single record per CDR3 protein comes from TCRdb applying MiXCR to the multiplex PCR reads. The sample lists roughly 380,000 distinct CDR3 sequences, 15% to 17% occurring once. This clonotype was detected many times. Sequencing was performed on peripheral blood. The source is a woman aged 18 to 35 with stable Graves' hyperthyroidism.

Here the CDR3 DNA reads TGTGCCAGCAGTCCCGGACGGCTGTATAATTCACCCCTCCACTTT. Residues: CASSPGRLYNSPLHF. The chain recombines TRBV28 with TRBJ1-6; D gene ambiguous. Germline V gene lookup returns CDR1 MDHEN and CDR2 SYDVKM. CDR3 length: 15 amino acids. V was pared by 5 bases and J by 4 bases, with 12 bases between. Filled out from reference TRBV28 and TRBJ1-6, the complete variable domain reads DVKVTQSSRYLVKRTGEKVFLECVQDMDHENMFWYRQDPGLGLRLIYFSYDVKMKEKGDIPEGYSVSREKKERFSLILESASTNQTSMYLCASSPGRLYNSPLHFGNGTRLTVT.